This paragraph covers one TCR beta chain sequence. Antigen: not known. Method: immunoSEQ multiplex PCR; TCRdb's copy keeps in-frame clones and lacks some. The sample consists of 45,000 to 65,000 clones, nearly 80% of them appearing once. This CDR3 comprises 15 residues. The germline V gene encodes CDR1 SGHTA and CDR2 FQGNSA. Losses at the gene ends were 4 bases for V and 6 bases for J; bases not matched to a gene: 7. The entry originates in a study of OX40 agonist ivuxolimab in advanced cancers. Study findings and constraints: Some patients who did not respond also had low normalized T-cell clonal expansion.

The TCR sequence derives from an adult with an advanced solid tumor such as melanoma, head and neck, liver or kidney cancer. The specimen was CD4+ or CD8+ T cells sorted from blood, collected in a trial of the OX40 agonist ivuxolimab. The rearrangement uses TRBV7-2 and TRBJ1-5; 9 bases line up with TRBD1. This CDR3 is CASSSWDREGQPQHF. The CDR3 nucleotides are TGTGCCAGCAGCTCATGGGACAGGGAAGGTCAGCCCCAGCATTTT.